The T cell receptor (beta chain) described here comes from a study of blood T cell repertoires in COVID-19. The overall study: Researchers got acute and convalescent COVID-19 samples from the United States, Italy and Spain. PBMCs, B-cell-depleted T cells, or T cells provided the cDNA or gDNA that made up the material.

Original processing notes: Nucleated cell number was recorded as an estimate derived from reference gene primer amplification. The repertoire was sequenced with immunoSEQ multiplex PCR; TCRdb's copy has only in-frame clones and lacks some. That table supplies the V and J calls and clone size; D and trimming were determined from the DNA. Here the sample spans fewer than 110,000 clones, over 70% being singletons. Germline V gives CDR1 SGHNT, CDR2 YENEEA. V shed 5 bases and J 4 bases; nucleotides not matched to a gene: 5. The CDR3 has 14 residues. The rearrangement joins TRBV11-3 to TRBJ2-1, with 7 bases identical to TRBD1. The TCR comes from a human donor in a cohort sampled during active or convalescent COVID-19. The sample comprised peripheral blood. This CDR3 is CASSNTGEYNEQFF. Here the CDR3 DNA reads TGTGCCAGCAGCAACACAGGGGAGTACAATGAGCAGTTCTTC.